The text below deals with one TCR beta chain. Antigen unknown. CD45RO-negative, CCR7-positively selected cells formed the naive CD8 fraction, excluding terminally differentiated effector memory CD45RA+ cells. All of the donors resided in Nashville, Tennessee, and each was a Caucasian adult. The entry originates in a study of shared clonotypes between healthy human individuals. Study outcomes and limitations: Estimated richness values were generally larger in naive subsets than in memory subsets.

Authors' data handling: Filtering differed because ImmunoSEQ produced junction-only sequences that carried no quality scores. TCRdb's copy holds only in-frame clones and misses some; the assay was immunoSEQ multiplex PCR. V and J calls and clone size are as listed in that table; D and trimming were resolved from the DNA. Among approximately 2,200,000 clones listed, 90% to 95% were seen once. The clonotype comes from a man aged 18 to 30 in good health. Some clones in this sample may be carry-over from other donors' samples. The source material was naive CD8+ T cells from PBMCs.

DNA of the CDR3: TGTGCCACCAGCAGAGCGGATGGTTTGAATGAAAAACTGTTTTTT. It is translated as CATSRADGLNEKLFF. This chain connects TRBV15 to TRBJ1-4; no reliable D call. Trimming pared 1 base from V and 5 bases from J, leaving 11 bases between. This CDR3 is 15 amino acids long. Germline loops: CDR1 LNHNV, CDR2 YYDKDF (reference sequence).